These T cell receptor beta chains were read from a single sample in a study of OX40 agonist ivuxolimab in advanced cancers. Sequencing used immunoSEQ multiplex PCR; TCRdb keeps in-frame clones, though not all of them. The sample yields about 69,000 clones, just over 90% seen once. Sample: CD4+ or CD8+ T cells sorted from blood, taken in a trial of the OX40 agonist ivuxolimab. These receptor sequences come from an adult with an advanced solid tumor such as melanoma, head and neck, liver or kidney cancer. Both conserved end residues are part of each CDR3. The D gene is left open where the match is weak. Size is omitted from some rows. Given values are once, few, many or a class for expanded clones.

v_call,j_call,clone_size,d_call,cdr3_nt,cdr3_aa
TRBV2,TRBJ2-7,.,TRBD1,TGTGCCAGCAGTAGGGACAGCTCCTACGAGCAGTACTTC,CASSRDSSYEQYF
TRBV19,TRBJ1-1,.,.,TGTGCCAGTAGTATAGATTCAGGGGTGAACACTGAAGCTTTCTTT,CASSIDSGVNTEAFF
TRBV12-5,TRBJ2-2,few,.,TGTGCTAGTGGTTTGAAAAGGGCCCTGAACACCGGGGAGCTGTTTTTT,CASGLKRALNTGELFF
TRBV27,TRBJ2-3,.,.,TGTGCCAGCAGTAGTTTAATCCTTGGTACGCAGTATTTT,CASSSLILGTQYF
TRBV19,TRBJ2-7,.,TRBD2,TGTGCCAGTAGGCGGACTAGCGGAAACTACGAGCAGTACTTC,CASRRTSGNYEQYF
TRBV28,TRBJ2-3,.,.,TGTGCCAGCAGGGGGTCAGGGTGGGGCACAGATACGCAGTATTTT,CASRGSGWGTDTQYF
TRBV28,TRBJ1-4,.,TRBD1,TGTGCCAGCAGACCCGGGACAGTTGGCGAAAAACTGTTTTTT,CASRPGTVGEKLFF
TRBV4-2,TRBJ1-5,.,.,TGTGCCAGCAGCCTAACTCCTAACCGAGGGGGAAATAGCAATCAGCCCCAGCATTTT,CASSLTPNRGGNSNQPQHF
TRBV7-8,TRBJ2-5,.,.,TGTGCCAGCAGCTCCCCGAGCCGACGAGGGGTGCAAGAGACCCAGTACTTC,CASSSPSRRGVQETQYF
TRBV7-3,TRBJ2-1,few,.,TGTGCCAGCAGCTTAACGGGGGACTTTGTGCGCGAGCAGTTCTTC,CASSLTGDFVREQFF
TRBV9,TRBJ2-7,.,.,TGTGCCAGCAGCGTAGCGGCCGCTACCTACGAGCAGTACTTC,CASSVAAATYEQYF
TRBV5-4,TRBJ2-3,.,TRBD1,TGTGCCAGCAGCAACGGACAGGGGATCTCTGATACGCAGTATTTT,CASSNGQGISDTQYF
TRBV6-1,TRBJ1-1,.,.,TGTGCCAGCAGTGATATTTGGGGGGCGACTGAAGCTTTCTTT,CASSDIWGATEAFF
TRBV14,TRBJ2-3,once,TRBD2,TGTGCCAGCAGCCAATTCCCGAGCGGGAGAGCCGGGGATACGCAGTATTTT,CASSQFPSGRAGDTQYF
TRBV7-2,TRBJ2-2,once,.,TGTGCCAGCAGCTTAGCGGTTCACACCGGGGAGCTGTTTTTT,CASSLAVHTGELFF
TRBV19,TRBJ2-2,.,TRBD2,TGTGCCAGTAGTGTGACTAGCGGGAGTTCCGGGGAGCTGTTTTTT,CASSVTSGSSGELFF
TRBV7-2,TRBJ2-5,.,TRBD2,TGTGCCAGCAGCTCCCCCGCGGGAGTGGGTGAGACCCAGTACTTC,CASSSPAGVGETQYF
TRBV6-5,TRBJ1-2,.,TRBD1,TGTGCCAGCAGTTACTCTCCAGGGGGAAATGGCTACACCTTC,CASSYSPGGNGYTF
TRBV28,TRBJ2-5,once,.,TGTGCCAGCAGTGCGGGGCGGGAGACCCAGTACTTC,CASSAGRETQYF
TRBV11-2,TRBJ2-7,.,.,TGTGCCAGCAGCTCGGGGCCCGGCGGGTCCTACGAGCAGTACTTC,CASSSGPGGSYEQYF
TRBV5-4,TRBJ2-7,once,TRBD1,TGTGCCAGCAGTGCCGGACAGGGAAGCTCCTACGAGCAGTACTTC,CASSAGQGSSYEQYF
TRBV28,TRBJ2-2,.,.,TGTGCCAGCAGTTTACGGAGGGTAACGAACACCGGGGAGCTGTTTTTT,CASSLRRVTNTGELFF
TRBV7-3,TRBJ2-3,.,.,TGTGCCAGCACCCCCACACCTATGCCTAGCACAGATACGCAGTATTTT,CASTPTPMPSTDTQYF
TRBV5-4,TRBJ2-1,.,.,TGTGCCAGCAGCTTGGGGCAGTACAATGAGCAGTTCTTC,CASSLGQYNEQFF
TRBV18,TRBJ1-1,.,.,TGTGCCAGCTCAAAGGGGAGCACTGAAGCTTTCTTT,CASSKGSTEAFF
TRBV6-1,TRBJ2-1,.,.,TGTGCCAGCAGTGAGTATGAGCAGTTCTTC,CASSEYEQFF
TRBV7-3,TRBJ1-5,.,.,TGTGCCAGCAGCTTAAATCCCTATCAGCCCCAGCATTTT,CASSLNPYQPQHF
TRBV6-1,TRBJ2-3,.,.,TGTGCCACCAAGGGACGAGCGTCGGCAGATACGCAGTATTTT,CATKGRASADTQYF
TRBV5-1,TRBJ2-7,.,.,TGCGCCAGCAGCTTAACCACAGGGGAGCAGTACTTC,CASSLTTGEQYF
TRBV20-1,TRBJ1-2,few,.,TGCAGACGGGGGAATTATGGCTACACCTTC,CRRGNYGYTF
TRBV2,TRBJ2-7,.,TRBD2,TGTGCCAGCAGTGTCCTTAAACGGGAGGCGTACTACGAGCAGTACTTC,CASSVLKREAYYEQYF
TRBV7-3,TRBJ2-1,.,TRBD1,TGTGCCAGCAGCTTAGGGACAGAAGTCTACAATGAGCAGTTCTTC,CASSLGTEVYNEQFF
TRBV28,TRBJ2-3,.,TRBD2,TGTGCCAGCAGTAAACTAGCGGGAGAGGGGGCAGATACGCAGTATTTT,CASSKLAGEGADTQYF
TRBV19,TRBJ1-5,.,TRBD1,TGTGCCAGTGTTTCTTCTCCGGGACAGGGAGGGCATTTT,CASVSSPGQGGHF
TRBV7-3,TRBJ1-1,.,.,TGTGCCAGCACTCTAGGGGGAGACCACACTGAAGCTTTCTTT,CASTLGGDHTEAFF
TRBV7-9,TRBJ2-3,once,.,TGTGCCAGCAGCCCGATAGGGGTCCAAACGCACCGGTCAGATACGCAGTATTTT,CASSPIGVQTHRSDTQYF
TRBV5-8,TRBJ2-7,.,.,TGTGCCAGCAGCTTCGGGGACGCTTCCTACGAGCAGTACTTC,CASSFGDASYEQYF
TRBV28,TRBJ1-4,.,.,TGTGCCAGCAGTTTATTCGGGGTCGATGAAAAACTGTTTTTT,CASSLFGVDEKLFF
TRBV7-9,TRBJ2-2,.,.,TGTGCCAGCAGCTTAGCCAGGACATCGAACACCGGGGAGCTGTTTTTT,CASSLARTSNTGELFF
TRBV18,TRBJ2-7,.,.,TGTGCCAGCTCACCGACAGACTACGAGCAGTACTTC,CASSPTDYEQYF
TRBV9,TRBJ1-2,.,.,TGTGCCAGCAGCCCTCTAGTCCCGAATGGCTACACCTTC,CASSPLVPNGYTF
TRBV7-2,TRBJ1-5,few,.,TGTGCCAGCCTCGCCTCGGCAGGGGATCAGCCCCAGCATTTT,CASLASAGDQPQHF
TRBV19,TRBJ2-5,.,TRBD2,TGTGCCAGTAGTATGACTAGCGGGGCCCTACAAGAGACCCAGTACTTC,CASSMTSGALQETQYF
TRBV9,TRBJ1-3,.,.,TGTGCCAGCACCCTTGGGGGATCTGGAAACACCATATATTTT,CASTLGGSGNTIYF
TRBV7-6,TRBJ2-1,.,.,TGTGCCAGCAGCCGCTTAAGGGAGGACAGCCTGTCCTACAATGAGCAGTTCTTC,CASSRLREDSLSYNEQFF
TRBV7-9,TRBJ2-7,.,TRBD1,TGTGCCAGCAGCTTTGGACAGGGAGAATACGAGCAGTACTTC,CASSFGQGEYEQYF
TRBV19,TRBJ2-5,.,.,TGTGCCAGTGCACAGGGAGGGCAAGAGACCCAGTACTTC,CASAQGGQETQYF
TRBV5-4,TRBJ1-1,.,TRBD1,TGTGCCAGCAGCTCACCGAGGGGACAGGGGGCGGGACCGAACACTGAAGCTTTCTTT,CASSSPRGQGAGPNTEAFF
TRBV5-8,TRBJ2-7,.,.,TGTGCCAGCAGCCCCGGACAGATCTACGAGCAGTACTTC,CASSPGQIYEQYF
TRBV5-1,TRBJ2-1,.,TRBD1,TGCGCCAGCAGCTTGGGGGACAGGGCATTGGGTGAGCAGTTCTTC,CASSLGDRALGEQFF
TRBV9,TRBJ2-1,once,.,TGTGCCAGCAGCCCTACCAGGGGCTCCTACAATGAGCAGTTCTTC,CASSPTRGSYNEQFF
TRBV5-1,TRBJ2-3,once,TRBD2,TGCGCCAGCAGACTAGCGGGAGGGATGGATACGCAGTATTTT,CASRLAGGMDTQYF
TRBV5-1,TRBJ2-7,.,.,TGCGCCAGCAGCCCACGACAGACTTACGAGCAGTACTTC,CASSPRQTYEQYF
TRBV6-1,TRBJ2-5,.,.,TGTGCCAGCAGTGAAGACAGAATGGGAGAGACCCAGTACTTC,CASSEDRMGETQYF
TRBV28,TRBJ2-3,.,TRBD2,TGTGCCAGCAGTGTAATCGGGGCGGGAGTCTTGGCAGATACGCAGTATTTT,CASSVIGAGVLADTQYF
TRBV7-8,TRBJ2-7,.,.,TGTGCCAGCAGCTTAGGGGGTTCCGAGCAGTACTTC,CASSLGGSEQYF
TRBV4-1,TRBJ2-3,.,TRBD2,TGCGCCAGCAGCCAAGAGGCTAGCGGCTACACAGATACGCAGTATTTT,CASSQEASGYTDTQYF